The clone carrying this TCR beta chain was seen many times. This specimen belongs to a study of T cell repertoires in cytomegalovirus infection. MiXCR, run by TCRdb on the reads, gives a single entry per CDR3 protein. The table lists roughly 630,000 distinct CDR3 sequences, around 24% of them singletons, with less than 9.5% in the top ten. The CDR3 extends over 17 amino acids. With 6 bases removed from V and 0 bases from J, the gap between germline ends came to 19 bases. This chain connects TRBV12-3 or TRBV12-4 to TRBJ2-3, with D tentatively TRBD1 (6 bases). Material for sequencing was CD8+ T cells from PBMCs. This clonotype was sampled from a human donor in good health (CMV status not recorded). Some clones in this sample may be carry-over from other donors' samples. CDR3 protein: CASRNSRGLASTDTQYF. CDR3 DNA: TGTGCCAGCAGGAATTCCAGGGGATTGGCCAGCACAGATACGCAGTATTTT.